This is a list of T cell receptor beta chains from one sample in a study of blood T cell repertoires in COVID-19. Clones were sequenced by immunoSEQ multiplex PCR, and TCRdb holds only the in-frame ones, with some missing. Among a few hundred thousand clones listed, 90% were seen once. Sequencing was done on a sample of PBMCs or T cells enriched from blood (not recorded which). These receptors were obtained from a woman aged 18-29 years with acute COVID-19. The CDR3 runs from the conserved cysteine through the conserved F or W. Each record gives: D gene, clone size, J gene, V gene, CDR3 protein, CDR3 DNA. A D gene is named only where the DNA matches it firmly. A row's size may be missing; if present it is once, few, many or a size class.

D: TRBD1; size: .; J: TRBJ1-2; V: TRBV28; CDR3: CASSRGTGGAYGYTF; DNA: TGTGCCAGCAGTAGGGGGACAGGGGGCGCCTATGGCTACACCTTC
D: .; size: .; J: TRBJ2-5; V: TRBV5-1; CDR3: CASSPTRAYQETQYF; DNA: TGCGCCAGCAGCCCTACCAGGGCGTACCAAGAGACCCAGTACTTC
D: TRBD1; size: .; J: TRBJ2-5; V: TRBV7-6; CDR3: CASSTLRDRGIRTQYF; DNA: TGTGCCAGCAGCACCCTCCGGGACAGGGGTATTCGGACCCAGTACTTC
D: .; size: .; J: TRBJ1-5; V: TRBV6-5; CDR3: CASSQRGANQPQHF; DNA: TGTGCCAGCAGTCAACGGGGGGCCAATCAGCCCCAGCATTTT
D: .; size: .; J: TRBJ1-5; V: TRBV5-1; CDR3: CASSLAGDQPQHF; DNA: TGCGCCAGCAGCTTGGCGGGGGATCAGCCCCAGCATTTT
D: .; size: .; J: TRBJ1-1; V: TRBV6-5; CDR3: CASSYSGSGGFEAFF; DNA: TGTGCCAGCAGTTACTCAGGGTCCGGGGGGTTTGAAGCTTTCTTT
D: TRBD2; size: .; J: TRBJ2-7; V: TRBV7-6; CDR3: CASSLGVSGNEQYF; DNA: TGTGCCAGCAGCTTAGGTGTTAGCGGGAACGAGCAGTACTTC
D: .; size: .; J: TRBJ1-3; V: TRBV12-3/TRBV12-4; CDR3: CASSSSRENTIYF; DNA: TGTGCCAGCAGTTCCTCCCGAGAAAACACCATATATTTT
D: .; size: .; J: TRBJ2-7; V: TRBV7-3; CDR3: CASSLLHSSGEQYF; DNA: TGTGCCAGCAGCTTATTGCACAGTTCTGGGGAGCAGTACTTC
D: .; size: few; J: TRBJ1-5; V: TRBV10-3; CDR3: CAISREGSQHF; DNA: TGTGCCATCAGTCGCGAGGGATCCCAGCATTTT
D: .; size: .; J: TRBJ1-2; V: TRBV2; CDR3: CASSDQGYYGYTF; DNA: TGTGCCAGCAGTGACCAGGGTTACTATGGCTACACCTTC
D: .; size: .; J: TRBJ2-1; V: TRBV19; CDR3: CASSMAGQPYNEQFF; DNA: TGTGCCAGTAGTATGGCCGGACAACCCTACAATGAGCAGTTCTTC
D: TRBD2; size: .; J: TRBJ2-1; V: TRBV5-8; CDR3: CASSLGLAAYNEQFF; DNA: TGTGCCAGCAGCTTAGGACTAGCGGCCTACAATGAGCAGTTCTTC
D: TRBD1; size: .; J: TRBJ2-1; V: TRBV5-1; CDR3: CASSLGQGGNEQFF; DNA: TGCGCCAGCAGCTTGGGACAGGGGGGCAATGAGCAGTTCTTC
D: .; size: .; J: TRBJ2-7; V: TRBV7-2; CDR3: CASSVGSLYEQYF; DNA: TGTGCCAGCAGCGTCGGGTCCCTCTACGAGCAGTACTTC
D: .; size: .; J: TRBJ2-3; V: TRBV1; CDR3: CTSSQIKTGVSTDTQYF; DNA: TGCACCAGCAGCCAAATCAAAACCGGAGTTAGCACAGATACGCAGTATTTT
D: .; size: .; J: TRBJ1-2; V: TRBV4-1; CDR3: CASSQETWSYGYTF; DNA: TGCGCCAGCAGCCAAGAGACTTGGTCCTATGGCTACACCTTC
D: TRBD1; size: .; J: TRBJ1-2; V: TRBV3-1/TRBV3-2; CDR3: CASSQGDRANYGYTF; DNA: TGTGCCAGCAGCCAAGGGGACAGGGCTAACTATGGCTACACCTTC
D: .; size: once; J: TRBJ2-2; V: TRBV12-3/TRBV12-4; CDR3: CASSLGYTGELFF; DNA: TGTGCCAGCAGCCTAGGTTACACCGGGGAGCTGTTTTTT
D: TRBD2; size: .; J: TRBJ2-7; V: TRBV28; CDR3: CASSLPTSGGHDEQYF; DNA: TGTGCCAGCAGTCTCCCGACTAGCGGGGGCCACGACGAGCAGTACTTC
D: TRBD2; size: .; J: TRBJ2-3; V: TRBV5-1; CDR3: CASSLSLGGADTQYF; DNA: TGCGCCAGCAGCTTGTCGTTGGGAGGGGCTGATACGCAGTATTTT
D: .; size: .; J: TRBJ1-3; V: TRBV14; CDR3: CASSLGHMAGNTIYF; DNA: TGTGCCAGCAGCCTGGGACATATGGCTGGAAACACCATATATTTT
D: .; size: .; J: TRBJ1-4; V: TRBV30; CDR3: CAWSALGQLNEKLFF; DNA: TGTGCCTGGAGCGCATTAGGACAGCTTAATGAAAAACTGTTTTTT
D: .; size: .; J: TRBJ1-2; V: TRBV24-1; CDR3: CATSDVGYGYTF; DNA: TGTGCCACCAGTGACGTCGGCTATGGCTACACCTTC
D: .; size: .; J: TRBJ2-7; V: TRBV19; CDR3: CASSLGPDGYEQYF; DNA: TGTGCCAGTAGCTTGGGCCCTGATGGCTACGAGCAGTACTTC
D: .; size: .; J: TRBJ2-5; V: TRBV5-1; CDR3: CASSPTATVQETQYF; DNA: TGCGCCAGCAGCCCTACCGCGACAGTACAAGAGACCCAGTACTTC
D: TRBD2; size: few; J: TRBJ2-2; V: TRBV7-3; CDR3: CASSPWGGRSDTGELFF; DNA: TGTGCCAGCAGCCCTTGGGGCGGGAGGTCGGACACCGGGGAGCTGTTTTTT